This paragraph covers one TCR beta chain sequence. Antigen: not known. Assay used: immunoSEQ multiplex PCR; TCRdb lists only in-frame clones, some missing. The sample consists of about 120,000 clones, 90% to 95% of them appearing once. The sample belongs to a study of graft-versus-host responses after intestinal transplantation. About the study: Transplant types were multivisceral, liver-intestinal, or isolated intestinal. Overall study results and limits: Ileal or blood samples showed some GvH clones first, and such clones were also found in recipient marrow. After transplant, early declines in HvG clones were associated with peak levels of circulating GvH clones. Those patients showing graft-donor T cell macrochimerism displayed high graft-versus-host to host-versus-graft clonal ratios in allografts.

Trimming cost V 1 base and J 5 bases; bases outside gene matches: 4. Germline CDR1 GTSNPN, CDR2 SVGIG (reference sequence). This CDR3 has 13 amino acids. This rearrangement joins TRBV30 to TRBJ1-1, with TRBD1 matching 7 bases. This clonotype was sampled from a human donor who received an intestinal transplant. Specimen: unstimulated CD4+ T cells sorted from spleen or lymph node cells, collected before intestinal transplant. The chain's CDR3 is CAWSGQGVTEAFF. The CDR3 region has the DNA TGTGCCTGGAGTGGACAGGGAGTGACTGAAGCTTTCTTT.